One and the same sample provided the 24 T cell receptor beta chains below, sequenced in a study of tumor-infiltrating lymphocytes in primary liver carcinoma (dated by TCRdb to the late 2010s). Blood RNA was extracted from unsorted whole blood with TRIzol reagent; germline DNA came from the DNeasy Blood & Tissue kit. The data were produced on an Illumina HiSeq 2500. TCRbeta-specific cDNA was reverse-transcribed from 500 ng total RNA using a constant-region primer and ProtoScript II reverse transcriptase. Construction of the TCRbeta libraries relied on three nested rounds of multiplex PCR, following a slightly modified ARM-PCR procedure. Each of the first two PCR rounds ran for about 10 cycles using multiplex TRBV1-TRBV30 forward primers together with a Cbeta reverse primer. TCRdb ran its own pipeline on the public reads, namely fastp trimming at Q25 and MiXCR clone calling, and kept in-frame beta chains. Each CDR3 protein appears once, grouped with its most common genes and DNA. This sample gives about 300,000 distinct CDR3 sequences in total; roughly 60% of them show up just once. The ten largest clonotypes hold roughly 9% of the sample.

The sample comprised peripheral blood. The receptors come from a middle-aged man with primary liver carcinoma and hepatitis B virus infection.

Concerning this clonotype: This clone may be a read error of a much larger clone one base away. V gene TRBV5-6 combines with J gene TRBJ1-2, with D tentatively TRBD1 (6 bases). The V gene's germline CDR1 is SGHDT and CDR2 YYEEEE. Trimming pared 3 bases from V and 5 bases from J, leaving 11 bases between. The CDR3 extends over 13 amino acids. The CDR3 DNA follows: TGTGCCAGCAGCTCGCAGGGGACATATGGCTACACCTTC. Translated, it gives CASSSQGTYGYTF.

This clonotype occurred a few times. Given a much more abundant clone one base away, this may be a read error. As the CDR3 is not closed by the conserved phenylalanine or tryptophan, this likely results from a read error. This rearrangement joins TRBV10-3 to TRBJ2-7, with TRBD2 identical over 15 bases. The CDR3 contains 16 residues. V dropped 6 bases and J dropped 6; count of bases not matched to a gene: 9. Germline V gene lookup returns CDR1 ENHRY and CDR2 SYGVKD. CDR3 in DNA: TGTGCCATCAGCGGACTAGCGGGAGGGATTTCGAGCGAGCAGTACCTC. Protein sequence: CAISGLAGGISSEQYL.

Notes on this clonotype: The junction differs from germline at one of its ends, possibly a read error. The chain employs TRBV12-3 or TRBV12-4 and TRBJ2-2; D is possibly TRBD2 (6 bases). The CDR3 is made up of 12 amino acids. This CDR3 is CVSRWGGGELFF. The CDR3 coding sequence is TGTGTCAGCAGATGGGGTGGCGGGGAACTGTTTTTT.

This clonotype was found many times. The chain links TRBV30 to TRBJ1-6; no clear D. This CDR3 contains 14 residues. CDR1 is GTSNPN and CDR2 is SVGIG in the germline V gene (reference sequence). V lost 0 bases to trimming and J lost 6 bases, with 9 bases between them. CDR3 DNA: TGTGCCTGGAGTGTCGGACGGACTAATTCACCCCTCCACTTT. Its translation is CAWSVGRTNSPLHF.

V is TRBV5-1 and J is TRBJ2-1, with 11 bases that match TRBD2. J gave up 7 bases and V 4 bases, and 10 bases lay outside the gene matches. CDR1 and CDR2 from the germline V gene are SGHRS and YFSETQ. The CDR3 has 16 amino acids. The CDR3 DNA reads as TGCGCCAGCAGCCTGGAGGCCGGGACTAGCGGTAATGAGCAGTTCTTC. Protein product: CASSLEAGTSGNEQFF.

This clonotype has ten or more counts. The chain is built from TRBV29-1 and TRBJ2-1; 8 nucleotides align to TRBD2. Germline-derived CDR1 and CDR2 are SQVTM and ANQGSEA. The CDR3 is 13 amino acids. The V segment lost 7 bases and the J segment 9 bases; nucleotides outside the gene matches: 11. The CDR3 spells CSDIGRVRSEQFF. The CDR3 DNA follows: TGCAGCGATATCGGGAGGGTCCGCAGTGAGCAGTTCTTC.

This clonotype was recorded a few times. The V gene is TRBV5-6, the J gene TRBJ1-1, with a weak D call TRBD1 (6 bases). The ends were cut back, 6 bases at V and 4 bases at J, with 19 bases in the middle. The CDR3 totals 15 residues. The germline CDR1 and CDR2 sequences are SGHDT and YYEEEE. CDR3 region: CASIRGRRRATEAFF. CDR3 DNA sequence: TGTGCCAGCATCAGGGGACGCCGGCGCGCCACTGAAGCTTTCTTT. Supplemented by reference TRBV5-6 and TRBJ1-1, the full variable domain reads DAGVTQSPTHLIKTRGQQVTLRCSPKSGHDTVSWYQQALGQGPQFIFQYYEEEERQRGNFPDRFSGHQFPNYSSELNVNALLLGDSALYLCASIRGRRRATEAFFGQGTRLTVV.

This chain connects TRBV6-6 to TRBJ2-2, with D uncertain. CDR3 length: 13 residues. Trimming pared 2 bases from V and 8 bases from J, leaving 9 bases between. From germline, CDR1 is MNHNY and CDR2 SVGAGI (reference sequence). The CDR3 DNA reads as TGTGCCAGCAGTTACAAGGGCACTGGGGAGCTGTTTTTT. This encodes CASSYKGTGELFF.

As to this clonotype: The junction and the germline gene differ at one end; a read error may be behind it. The chain recombines TRBV4-3 with TRBJ1-2; tentatively, D is TRBD1 (5 bases). Germline V lookup: CDR1 LGHNA, CDR2 YSLEER. This CDR3 contains 14 residues. The CDR3 protein is CASCQDGGPYGYTF. The CDR3 DNA follows: TGCGCCAGCTGCCAAGACGGGGGACCCTATGGCTACACCTTC.

DNA of the CDR3: TGCGCCAGCAGCTCGAGACTAGCGGGATCAAATACGCAGTATTTT. It specifies CASSSRLAGSNTQYF. The chain links TRBV10-2 to TRBJ2-3; 11 nucleotides line up with TRBD2. J was trimmed by 7 bases and V by 6 bases; bases with no gene match: 9. Per the germline V gene, CDR1 is WSHSY and CDR2 is SAAADI. The CDR3 totals 15 residues.

This clonotype was counted many times. The chain joins TRBV11-1 to TRBJ2-7; 9 bases align to TRBD1. Per germline, CDR1 SGHAT and CDR2 FQDESV (reference sequence). CDR3 length: 12 residues. Losses at the gene ends were 4 bases for V and 10 bases for J; bases not matched to a gene: 5. The CDR3 DNA follows: TGTGCCAGCAGCTCCGGGACAGGGAATCAGTACTTC. Its translation is CASSSGTGNQYF.

This clonotype was recorded only once. One end of the junction is discordant with germline, which a read error may explain. This chain connects TRBV11-1 to TRBJ1-1; D call uncertain. The CDR3 spans 13 residues. Per germline, CDR1 SGHAT and CDR2 FQDESV (reference sequence). CDR3: CASSLVQKTEAFF. The CDR3, as DNA: TGTGCGAGCAGCTTGGTCCAGAAAACTGAAGCTTTCTTT.

Worth noting for this clonotype: One end of the junction varies from germline; a read error may be responsible. This chain uses TRBV11-1 with TRBJ2-3, with TRBD2 identical over 7 bases. The CDR3 has 15 amino acids. Looked up from germline, CDR1 is SGHAT and CDR2 is FQDESV (reference sequence). The CDR3 is CANSLEAGGSDTQYF. The CDR3 DNA is TGTGCCAACAGCTTAGAAGCCGGGGGGTCAGATACGCAGTATTTT.

The chain combines TRBV11-1 with TRBJ2-1; D gene unclear. The CDR3 has 17 amino acids. The V gene's germline CDR1 is SGHAT and CDR2 FQDESV (reference sequence). V was trimmed by 1 base and J by 1 base, leaving 14 bases between them. For the CDR3, the DNA is TGTGCCAGCAGCTTAGGGTTAGTGGGAAGGTCCTACAATGAGCAGTTCTTC. This translates into CASSLGLVGRSYNEQFF.

This chain joins TRBV20-1 and TRBJ1-5; 10 bases are a match to TRBD1. V was clipped by 6 bases and J by 4 bases; unmatched bases: 6. The CDR3 loop spans 14 amino acids. From germline, CDR1 is DFQATT and CDR2 SNEGSKA (reference sequence). The CDR3 here is CSAGQGVWNQPQHF. In DNA form, the CDR3 reads TGCAGTGCCGGACAGGGGGTTTGGAATCAGCCCCAGCATTTT.

V is TRBV10-3 and J is TRBJ2-7, with a tentative D call TRBD2 (5 bases). The CDR3 sequence is 13 residues long. With 10 bases removed from V and 1 base from J, the gap between germline ends came to 14 bases. CDR1 is ENHRY and CDR2 is SYGVKD in the germline V gene. The CDR3 DNA follows: TGTGCCACCCGGGATAGCCAATCCTACGAGCAGTACTTC. This translates into CATRDSQSYEQYF.

Worth noting for this clonotype: The germline gene is not matched at one end of the junction; a read error may be the cause. This sequence joins TRBV7-8 and TRBJ1-4; 8 bases line up with TRBD1. In germline, CDR1 is SGHVS, CDR2 FQNEAQ. The CDR3 is 15 residues long. CDR3 in amino acids: CTSSPRGQSNGKLFF. CDR3 coding DNA: TGTACCAGCAGCCCCAGGGGGCAGTCTAATGGAAAACTGTTTTTT.

Comment on this clonotype: A much larger clone sits a single nucleotide away, making a read error possible. The chain uses TRBV6-2 or TRBV6-3 and TRBJ2-3; maybe TRBD1 (6 bases). CDR3 length equals 12 residues. CDR1 is MNHEY, CDR2 SVGEGT, per germline. CDR3 amino acids: CASTDRPDMQYF. The CDR3 nucleotides are TGTGCCAGCACCGACAGGCCAGATATGCAGTATTTT.

There are a few counts of this clonotype. V is TRBV10-3 and J is TRBJ2-1; a possible D gene is TRBD2 (6 bases). CDR3 length: 14 residues. Trimming shortened V by 7 bases and J by 0 bases, and 10 bases separated the two germline ends. Per the germline V gene, CDR1 is ENHRY and CDR2 is SYGVKD. The CDR3 sequence: CAITVAASYNEQFF. The CDR3 DNA follows: TGTGCCATCACTGTAGCGGCCTCCTACAATGAGCAGTTCTTC.

Remarks on this clonotype: A much larger clone differs from this one at a single base, so this may be a read error. The V gene is TRBV7-8, the J gene TRBJ2-5; D unclear. Germline lookup yields CDR1 SGHVS and CDR2 FQNEAQ. CDR3 size: 13 residues. The DNA for the CDR3 is TGTGTCAGCAGCTTTTCGGAGCAAGAGACCCAGTACTTC. Encoded protein: CVSSFSEQETQYF.

This clonotype was found many times. V is TRBV29-1 and J is TRBJ1-6, with D possibly matching TRBD1 (6 bases). Germline loops: CDR1 SQVTM, CDR2 ANQGSEA. The CDR3 totals 13 residues. The V gene lost 5 bases and the J gene lost 7 bases, with 12 bases spanning the gap. The CDR3 is CSVSQGGNSPLHF. The CDR3 DNA is TGCAGCGTTTCACAGGGTGGGAATTCACCCCTCCACTTT.

The sample holds a few counts of this clonotype. The V gene is TRBV10-3, the J gene TRBJ1-4; D is unresolved. Trimming removed 0 bases from V and 8 bases from J, with 19 bases in between. The CDR3 runs to 17 residues. Germline loops: CDR1 ENHRY, CDR2 SYGVKD. Written as DNA, the CDR3 is TGTGCCATCAGTGAGTCGGGCCCAGCCCGAATGGAAGAAAAACTGTTTTTT. Its translation: CAISESGPARMEEKLFF.

In regard to this clonotype: This may come from a read error, since a much larger clone is one base off. The chain couples TRBV6-1 to TRBJ2-1; weak D call: TRBD2 (6 bases). The CDR3 extends over 13 amino acids. In germline, CDR1 is MNHNS, CDR2 SASEGT. DNA of the CDR3: TGTGCCGGCAGTGATCGGGGGATTTATGAGCAGTTCTTC. Its protein product is CAGSDRGIYEQFF.

About this clonotype: The CDR3 does not close with the conserved phenylalanine or tryptophan, likely indicating a read error. V gene TRBV28 combines with J gene TRBJ2-4; TRBD2 aligns across 10 bases. Germline CDR1 is MDHEN and CDR2 is SYDVKM. This CDR3 contains 13 residues. Trimming cost V 9 bases and J 3 bases; bases outside gene matches: 2. DNA for the CDR3: TGTGCCAGTCGACTAGCGGGCAAAAACATTCAGTACTTG. This gives the protein CASRLAGKNIQYL.